These 3 T cell receptor beta chains were sequenced from one sample in a study of vaccination and CD4 T cells after COVID-19 (dated 2022 in TCRdb). Libraries were built with PCR. The sequencing machine was an Illumina iSeq 100. DNA from cultured CD4+ T cells underwent TCR sequencing with the Oncomine TCR Beta short-read assay at the Johns Hopkins FTIC core. In-frame beta chains were kept once TCRdb had trimmed the public reads at Q25 with fastp and called clones with MiXCR. Entries are consolidated by CDR3 protein sequence, retaining the most common genes and DNA. The sample yields about 23,000 distinct CDR3 sequences; roughly 68% were counted once. The top ten hold about a fifth of the sample. The meaning of the sample's treatment or condition label: roughly 10-day PBMC culture with coronavirus spike peptide pools or control peptides (ViraFEST assay). What these receptors recognize is not known. The specimen was CD4+ T cells from blood, cultured in vitro, collected after SARS-CoV-2 vaccination. The receptors come from a human donor who received a COVID-19 vaccine.

The chain joins TRBV6-5 to TRBJ2-1, with 11 nucleotides matching TRBD2. The junction had 1 base not matched to a gene; V was cut back by 4 bases and J by 2 bases. This CDR3 region has 15 residues. Per germline, CDR1 MNHEY and CDR2 SVGAGI. CDR3 nucleotides: TGTGCCAGCAGTTTGACTAGCGGGACCTACAATGAGCAGTTCTTC. Its translation is CASSLTSGTYNEQFF.

This clonotype was detected a few times. The chain uses TRBV7-9 and TRBJ1-2; D not resolved. Germline CDR1 is SEHNR and CDR2 is FQNEAQ (reference sequence). The CDR3 extends over 13 amino acids. With 3 bases removed from V and 0 bases from J, the gap between germline ends came to 5 bases. The CDR3 loop is CASSFISNYGYTF. CDR3 coding DNA: TGTGCCAGCAGCTTTATTTCTAACTATGGCTACACCTTC.

The chain has TRBV19 and TRBJ1-4; no definite D call. The CDR3 totals 14 residues. The V end was cut by 5 bases, the J end by 7 bases, with 14 bases between. Per the germline V gene, CDR1 is LNHDA and CDR2 is SQIVND (reference sequence). CDR3 sequence reads: CASSFGGSSEKLFF. In DNA, the CDR3 is TGTGCCAGTAGTTTCGGAGGCTCGAGTGAAAAACTGTTTTTT.